This TCR beta chain is from a study of T cells in Graves' hyperthyroidism and ophthalmopathy. Study at large: It was at initial diagnosis, before any treatment, that peripheral blood was collected. Findings and limits, study-wide: The blood repertoire included most of the expanded thyroid clonotypes above 0.001.

Uncontrolled infection, other autoimmune disease, pregnancy or lactation led to exclusion. From roughly 10 ml of fresh peripheral blood, PBMCs were isolated. This clonotype was seen a handful of times. Its antigen is unidentified. Germline V gene lookup returns CDR1 SNHLY and CDR2 FYNNEI. The CDR3 covers 13 residues. Trimming shortened V by 10 bases and J by 6 bases, and 15 bases separated the two germline ends. RNA transcripts gave rise to amplified TCR beta CDR3 regions. HTBI primers were the set used in a first-round RT-PCR of the TCR CDR3. MiXCR was run by TCRdb on the multiplex PCR reads, yielding one entry per CDR3 protein. Of under 400,000 distinct CDR3 sequences detected, approximately 17% appear once; the ten largest clones hold around a third.

The sample consisted of blood. This receptor was taken from a man aged 25-45 years with Graves' hyperthyroidism. The chain couples TRBV2 to TRBJ1-4; D remains unclear. Here the CDR3 DNA reads TGTGCCACATCCGGGCCCCTCGATGAAAAACTGTTTTTT. Translating it yields CATSGPLDEKLFF.